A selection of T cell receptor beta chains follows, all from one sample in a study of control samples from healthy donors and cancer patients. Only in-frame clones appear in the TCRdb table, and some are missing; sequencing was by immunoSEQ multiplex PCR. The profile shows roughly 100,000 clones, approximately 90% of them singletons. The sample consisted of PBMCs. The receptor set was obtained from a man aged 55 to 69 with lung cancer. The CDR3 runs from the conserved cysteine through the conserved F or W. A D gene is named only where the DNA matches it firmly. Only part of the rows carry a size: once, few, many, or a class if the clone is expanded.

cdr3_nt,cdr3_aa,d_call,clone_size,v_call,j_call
TGTGCCAGCAGCTCGAACCGGCTCACGTGGGAGATTAATGAAAAACTGTTTTTT,CASSSNRLTWEINEKLFF,.,.,TRBV5-6,TRBJ1-4
TGTGCCAGCAGCGCTGGTAAAGGGCGGGATGAGCAGTTCTTC,CASSAGKGRDEQFF,.,.,TRBV9,TRBJ2-1
TGCGCCAGCAGCTTGGCGACCGGGACTAGCGGGGAGACCCAGTACTTC,CASSLATGTSGETQYF,TRBD2,.,TRBV5-1,TRBJ2-5
TGTGCCAGCTCACCACCATCCGGGGACATTGGGCAAGAGACCCAGTACTTC,CASSPPSGDIGQETQYF,.,.,TRBV18,TRBJ2-5
TGTGCCAGCAGTCCGGGACCGATAAGCAATCAGCCCCAGCATTTT,CASSPGPISNQPQHF,.,.,TRBV6-6,TRBJ1-5
TGTGCCAGCAGGTACCGGTACTTTTTT,CASRYRYFF,.,.,TRBV5-6,TRBJ1-4
TGTGCCAGCAGTTACGCACCTTTAACCGGGGAGCTGTTTTTT,CASSYAPLTGELFF,.,once,TRBV6-5,TRBJ2-2
TGTGCCAGTGGCCTTACAGGGGGCGATTCACCCCTCCACTTT,CASGLTGGDSPLHF,TRBD1,.,TRBV19,TRBJ1-6
TGTGCCAGCAGTGCCGACACCCAAAACATTCAGTACTTC,CASSADTQNIQYF,.,.,TRBV2,TRBJ2-4
TGCGCCAGCAGCCAAATCGACATGGGAATGGGAAATCAGCCCCAGCATTTT,CASSQIDMGMGNQPQHF,.,once,TRBV4-1,TRBJ1-5
TGCGCCAGCAGCTTGACGGGGGACACCGGGGAGCTGTTTTTT,CASSLTGDTGELFF,.,.,TRBV5-1,TRBJ2-2
TGTGCCAGCTCCTGGACGCTTTCGAACACCGGGGAGCTGTTTTTT,CASSWTLSNTGELFF,.,.,TRBV9,TRBJ2-2
TGTGCCACCAGTGCCCAGACAGGGGCCATGAATGAGCAGTTCTTC,CATSAQTGAMNEQFF,TRBD1,.,TRBV24-1,TRBJ2-1
TGTGCCAGCAGCCACCCTAGCGGGGGGTTTTCTAGCACAGATACGCAGTATTTT,CASSHPSGGFSSTDTQYF,TRBD2,.,TRBV7-9,TRBJ2-3
TGTGCCAGCAGCTTAACGCCAGGAAACACCATATATTTT,CASSLTPGNTIYF,.,.,TRBV7-3,TRBJ1-3
TGTGCCAGCTCACCTCTTGAATTGGACAGGGGGTCGTCCAAAAACATTCAGTACTTC,CASSPLELDRGSSKNIQYF,TRBD1,.,TRBV18,TRBJ2-4
TGCGCCAGCAGCTTGGGGCAAGGGGAGACCCAGTACTTC,CASSLGQGETQYF,.,.,TRBV5-1,TRBJ2-5
TGTGCCAGCAGCTTATTAGTGAACACTGAAGCTTTCTTT,CASSLLVNTEAFF,.,.,TRBV7-2,TRBJ1-1
TGTGCCAGCGCAAGACAGGGTAAAAGCACAGATACGCAGTATTTT,CASARQGKSTDTQYF,TRBD1,few,TRBV2,TRBJ2-3
TGCGCCAGCAGTTTTACGGTGAACACTGAAGCTTTCTTT,CASSFTVNTEAFF,.,.,TRBV5-1,TRBJ1-1
TGTGCCTGGAGTGTACGAGGTCAGGCCCTAGACACCGGGGAGCTGTTTTTT,CAWSVRGQALDTGELFF,.,.,TRBV30,TRBJ2-2
TGTGCCAGCAGCGGGGGGACAGGGGCCCGAAATACGCAGTATTTT,CASSGGTGARNTQYF,TRBD1,.,TRBV6-5,TRBJ2-3
TGTGCCAGCTCACCACCAACTGACAGGGGCTATGGCTACACCTTC,CASSPPTDRGYGYTF,TRBD1,.,TRBV18,TRBJ1-2
TGTGCCAGCTCACCACCGGGACTCCGAAGCTCCTACGAGCAGTACTTC,CASSPPGLRSSYEQYF,.,.,TRBV18,TRBJ2-7
TGTGCCAGCACCACTAGGACAGGGGGTGGCAACACCATATATTTT,CASTTRTGGGNTIYF,TRBD1,.,TRBV6-5,TRBJ1-3
TGTGCCAGCAGCGCGCGGGACAGGGGGCGGGAGGGCTACACCTTC,CASSARDRGREGYTF,TRBD1,.,TRBV9,TRBJ1-2
TGCGCCAGCGAGTCAACCGGGACAGGGTTGAATGAGCAGTTCTTC,CASESTGTGLNEQFF,TRBD1,.,TRBV5-1,TRBJ2-1